Presented here are 29 T cell receptor beta chains from one specimen sequenced in a study of CD8 T cells in ankylosing spondylitis. One entry per CDR3 protein results from TCRdb running MiXCR on the 5' RACE reads. The table shows approximately 520,000 distinct CDR3 sequences, with approximately 5.3% occurring only once. These receptors lack a known antigen. General observations from the study: Characteristic of ankylosing spondylitis blood, it appeared, was a TCR beta motif comprising fewer than 10 highly homologous variants.

Sequencing input: blood, either unsorted or a sorted T cell fraction (not recorded which). These receptors were obtained from a male donor with ankylosing spondylitis.

The sample holds many counts of this clonotype. The chain recombines TRBV6-1 with TRBJ2-4; TRBD1 or TRBD2 may be the D gene (5 bases each). V was clipped by 6 bases and J by 4 bases, with 16 bases between them. Per germline, CDR1 MNHNS and CDR2 SASEGT. This CDR3 has 15 residues. The CDR3 nucleotides are TGTGCCAGCAGCCCCCTCACGGGGCCAAAAAACATTCAGTACTTC. Protein sequence: CASSPLTGPKNIQYF.

This clonotype was observed many times. The rearrangement joins TRBV5-1 to TRBJ2-1; D not certain. Trimming left V 5 bases short and J 0 bases short, with 9 bases between. The germline V gene encodes CDR1 SGHRS and CDR2 YFSETQ. This CDR3 contains 14 residues. CDR3 sequence: CASRTYRSYNEQFF. The CDR3 nucleotides read TGCGCCAGCAGGACCTACCGCTCCTACAATGAGCAGTTCTTC. Full variable domain (missing parts from reference TRBV5-1 and TRBJ2-1): KAGVTQTPRYLIKTRGQQVTLSCSPISGHRSVSWYQQTPGQGLQFLFEYFSETQRNKGNFPGRFSGRQFSNSRSEMNVSTLELGDSALYLCASRTYRSYNEQFFGPGTRLTVL.

The rearrangement joins TRBV2 to TRBJ2-7; unclear D gene. Germline lookup yields CDR1 SNHLY and CDR2 FYNNEI. The CDR3 length is 15 residues. Trimming stripped 4 bases from V and 7 bases from J, with 20 bases between. CDR3 sequence reads: CASSAPRARRVEQYF. The CDR3 bases are TGTGCCAGCAGTGCCCCAAGGGCTCGGAGAGTAGAGCAGTACTTC.

This clonotype was seen many times. This chain joins TRBV29-1 and TRBJ1-1; maybe TRBD1 (6 bases). The CDR3 is 11 amino acids. The V gene's germline CDR1 is SQVTM and CDR2 ANQGSEA. V lost 6 bases and J lost 5, with 10 bases in between. The chain's CDR3 is CSVKGGTEAFF. DNA for the CDR3: TGCAGCGTGAAAGGGGGGACTGAAGCTTTCTTT.

This clonotype was detected many times. This sequence joins TRBV20-1 and TRBJ2-2; D gene uncertain. The CDR3 runs to 13 residues. The germline V gene encodes CDR1 DFQATT and CDR2 SNEGSKA (reference sequence). The chain's CDR3 is CSAPATNTGELFF. The CDR3 coding sequence is TGCAGCGCCCCGGCAACGAACACCGGGGAGCTGTTTTTT.

Ten or more counts support this clonotype. The chain is built from TRBV6-6 and TRBJ1-1; weak D call: TRBD1 (5 bases). The CDR3 is 11 amino acids. Trimming removed 7 bases from V and 10 bases from J, with 13 bases in between. CDR1 and CDR2 (germline): MNHNY, SVGAGI (reference sequence). CDR3 bases: TGTGCCAGCACCACGGGGGTTGGAGCTTTCTTT. Encoded protein: CASTTGVGAFF.

This clonotype came up many times. The chain carries TRBV9 and TRBJ2-5; the D is unclear. Germline V gives CDR1 SGDLS, CDR2 YYNGEE. CDR3 length: 13 residues. V lost 0 bases to trimming and J lost 5 bases, with 8 bases between them. The CDR3 bases are TGTGCCAGCAGCGTAGCATCCGGGGAGACCCAGTACTTC. Protein product: CASSVASGETQYF.

This clonotype has at least ten counts. The chain is built from TRBV7-2 and TRBJ2-2, with 9 nucleotides matching TRBD1. This CDR3 is built from 15 residues. V trimming: 2 bases; J trimming: 6 bases; junction bases outside the gene matches: 4. Looked up from germline, CDR1 is SGHTA and CDR2 is FQGNSA. Here the CDR3 reads CASSLMTGGSGELFF. Written as DNA, the CDR3 is TGTGCCAGCAGCTTAATGACAGGGGGATCCGGGGAGCTGTTTTTT. The full variable domain, its missing parts supplied by reference TRBV7-2 and TRBJ2-2, is GAGVSQSPSNKVTEKGKDVELRCDPISGHTALYWYRQSLGQGLEFLIYFQGNSAPDKSGLPSDRFSAERTGGSVSTLTIQRTQQEDSAVYLCASSLMTGGSGELFFGEGSRLTVL.

This clonotype was found many times. The J gene is TRBJ2-1, the V gene TRBV6-5; D possibly corresponds to TRBD1 (5 bases). V gave up 0 bases and J gave up 10 bases, with 16 bases separating them. This CDR3 contains 15 residues. Germline V gene lookup returns CDR1 MNHEY and CDR2 SVGAGI. The CDR3 reads CASSYSGSPNREQFF. DNA of the CDR3: TGTGCCAGCAGTTACTCTGGCAGCCCCAACAGGGAGCAGTTCTTC.

The sample holds a few counts of this clonotype. The rearrangement links TRBV11-2 to TRBJ2-3; 7 bases match TRBD2. CDR1 SGHAT and CDR2 FQNNGV come from the germline V gene. The CDR3 totals 17 residues. Trimming removed 2 bases from V and 2 bases from J; junction bases left unmatched: 10. Here the CDR3 DNA reads TGTGCCAGCAGCTTATTAGGTAGCGGGCGTTACACAGATACGCAGTATTTT. As protein: CASSLLGSGRYTDTQYF.

At least ten counts were recorded for this clonotype. This chain links TRBV5-6 with TRBJ1-2; D is possibly TRBD1 (6 bases). V was shortened by 0 bases and J by 4 bases, with 10 bases between the two germline ends. The CDR3 covers 14 residues. Germline V gene data show CDR1 as SGHDT and CDR2 as YYEEEE. CDR3 bases: TGTGCCAGCAGCTTGGGAAGGGACACCTATGGCTACACCTTC. Translating gives CASSLGRDTYGYTF.

This clonotype was observed at least ten times. CDR3 coding DNA: TGCAGTGCTACCCTAGGGGCCATTAATGAAAAACTGTTTTTT. Its protein product is CSATLGAINEKLFF. The chain carries TRBV20-1 and TRBJ1-4; weak D call: TRBD1 (5 bases). Germline CDR1 DFQATT, CDR2 SNEGSKA (reference sequence). The CDR3 sequence is 14 residues long. Trimming left V 4 bases short and J 4 bases short, with 13 bases between.

This clonotype was seen a few times. The chain uses TRBV4-2 and TRBJ2-1, with 13 bases lining up with TRBD2. V was pared by 8 bases and J by 2 bases, with 6 bases of the junction left unmatched. Germline V lookup: CDR1 LGHNA, CDR2 YNFKEQ. This CDR3 contains 16 residues. CDR3 coding DNA: TGTGCCAGCCAAATTGGACTAGCGGGGGCCTACAATGAGCAGTTCTTC. It encodes CASQIGLAGAYNEQFF.

This clonotype appeared many times. The rearrangement uses TRBV5-1 and TRBJ2-1; D is uncertain. Deletions cut 2 bases from V and 3 bases from J, with 6 bases between. The V gene's germline CDR1 is SGHRS and CDR2 YFSETQ. There are 13 residues in the CDR3. This chain's CDR3 is CASSFTYYNEQFF. The CDR3 DNA reads as TGCGCCAGCAGCTTTACCTACTACAATGAGCAGTTCTTC.

There are many counts of this clonotype. The V call is TRBV20-1, the J call TRBJ1-1; D ambiguous. The V gene's germline CDR1 is DFQATT and CDR2 SNEGSKA (reference sequence). V dropped 5 bases and J dropped 1 base, with 17 bases sitting between them. The CDR3 covers 15 residues. CDR3 nucleotide sequence: TGCAGTGCTTTACCCCCGGAGTCCGGGAACACTGAAGCTTTCTTT. Its translation: CSALPPESGNTEAFF.

This clonotype occurred a few times. The chain combines TRBV6-1 with TRBJ2-3, with 11 bases matching TRBD1. This CDR3 has 15 residues. V dropped 6 bases and J dropped 5; count of bases not matched to a gene: 7. Germline V CDR1 and CDR2: MNHNS, SASEGT. CDR3 DNA: TGTGCCAGCAGCGCCATGGGACAGGGGGGAGATACGCAGTATTTT. As protein: CASSAMGQGGDTQYF.

This clonotype was detected many times. This chain connects TRBV7-3 to TRBJ2-7; D perhaps matches TRBD1 (5 bases). This CDR3 comprises 13 residues. V was trimmed by 2 bases and J by 6 bases, leaving 11 bases between them. Germline CDR1 and CDR2: SGHTA and FQGTGA. In DNA, the CDR3 is TGTGCCAGCAGCTTACAGGGATGGAGCGAGCAGTACTTC. It codes for CASSLQGWSEQYF.

This clonotype was seen ten or more times. J is TRBJ1-6 and V is TRBV20-1, with D unresolved. Germline lookup yields CDR1 DFQATT and CDR2 SNEGSKA (reference sequence). The CDR3 is 17 amino acids. The CDR3 region has the DNA TGCAGCGTTAAGGGAGGGTTTCGGCCTGGTAACAACTCACCCCTCCACTTT. This gives the protein CSVKGGFRPGNNSPLHF.

Many counts were recorded for this clonotype. The junction differs from germline at one of its ends, possibly a read error. This chain joins TRBV7-7 and TRBJ2-5; D not resolved. The germline CDR1 and CDR2 sequences are SSHAT and FNYEAQ (reference sequence). CDR3 length equals 15 residues. The CDR3 bases are TGTGCTAGCAGCTCCGGCCAGGCTTCCAAAGAGACCCAGTACTTC. Translating it yields CASSSGQASKETQYF.

In this sample, this clonotype turned up a few times. The rearrangement links TRBV2 to TRBJ1-1; D not resolved. This CDR3 comprises 13 residues. Trimming cost V 9 bases and J 1 base, with 12 bases left between them. Germline-derived CDR1 and CDR2 are SNHLY and FYNNEI. CDR3 sequence reads: CARKDFSNTEAFF. The DNA for the CDR3 is TGTGCCAGGAAGGACTTCTCGAACACTGAAGCTTTCTTT.

This clonotype was seen ten or more times. The chain recombines TRBV5-1 with TRBJ2-7; the D is unclear. Looked up from germline, CDR1 is SGHRS and CDR2 is YFSETQ. V was shortened by 4 bases and J by 0 bases, with 11 bases between the two germline ends. The CDR3 is 14 amino acids. Here the CDR3 DNA reads TGCGCCAGCAGCCGCGACAACCTCTCCTACGAGCAGTACTTC. Amino acid sequence: CASSRDNLSYEQYF.

The table lists this clonotype with many counts. V gene TRBV4-3 combines with J gene TRBJ1-2; TRBD1 aligns across 7 bases. This CDR3 has 13 amino acids. Germline CDR1 LGHNA, CDR2 YSLEER. The V gene end was trimmed by 0 bases and the J gene end by 9 bases; junction bases not matched to a gene: 4. The CDR3 sequence: CASSQEPTGSYTF. The CDR3 coding sequence is TGCGCCAGCAGCCAAGAACCGACAGGGAGCTACACCTTC.

This clonotype was detected ten times or more. V and J are TRBV20-1 and TRBJ2-5; no definite D call. The CDR3 totals 13 residues. The V end was cut by 4 bases, the J end by 5 bases, with 14 bases between. The germline V gene encodes CDR1 DFQATT and CDR2 SNEGSKA (reference sequence). The CDR3 coding sequence is TGCAGTGCTACGAAGTCTAACCTGGAGACCCAGTACTTC. Its translation is CSATKSNLETQYF.

There are many counts of this clonotype. V and J are TRBV5-6 and TRBJ1-2; possibly TRBD1 for D (5 bases). The CDR3 loop spans 14 amino acids. The V gene's germline CDR1 is SGHDT and CDR2 YYEEEE. The V end lost 2 bases, the J end lost 3 bases, and 11 bases lay between the germline ends. This CDR3 reads CASSFQGRDYGYTF. The CDR3 nucleotides read TGTGCCAGCAGCTTCCAGGGAAGAGACTATGGCTACACCTTC. Variable domain in full (rest from reference TRBV5-6 and TRBJ1-2): DAGVTQSPTHLIKTRGQQVTLRCSPKSGHDTVSWYQQALGQGPQFIFQYYEEEERQRGNFPDRFSGHQFPNYSSELNVNALLLGDSALYLCASSFQGRDYGYTFGSGTRLTVV.

The V and J genes are TRBV11-2 and TRBJ2-2; 7 bases align to TRBD2. Losses at the gene ends were 4 bases for V and 1 base for J; bases not matched to a gene: 6. This CDR3 has 16 amino acids. Germline CDR1 SGHAT, CDR2 FQNNGV. CDR3 residues: CASSWGGTENTGELFF. Here the CDR3 DNA reads TGTGCCAGCAGCTGGGGGGGGACGGAGAACACCGGGGAGCTGTTTTTT.

Many counts were recorded for this clonotype. The chain employs TRBV4-1 and TRBJ2-2; TRBD2 aligns across 8 bases. Germline assignment: CDR1 MGHRA and CDR2 YSYEKL. After removal of 0 bases from V and 5 bases from J, the junction contained 11 bases not matched to a gene. The CDR3 runs 18 residues. The CDR3 DNA follows: TGCGCCAGCAGCCAAGAAGGTAGCGGGAAAGGCAAAACCGGGGAGCTGTTTTTT. This gives the protein CASSQEGSGKGKTGELFF.

Regarding this clonotype: A single base separates this from a much larger clone, so it may be a read error. The chain has TRBV6-2 or TRBV6-3 and TRBJ2-5; D unclear. Between the trimmed V and J ends, which lost 5 bases and 5 bases, there was a span of 15 bases. CDR3 length equals 14 residues. Germline-derived CDR1 and CDR2 are MNHEY and SVGEGT. The CDR3 reads CASSPLWGMETQYF. The DNA for the CDR3 is TGTGCCAGCAGTCCCCTATGGGGAATGGAGACCCAGTACTTC.

There are many counts of this clonotype. This chain uses TRBV24-1 with TRBJ2-1; D unclear. CDR1 is KGHDR, CDR2 SFDVKD, per germline. The CDR3 extends over 11 amino acids. V dropped 3 bases and J dropped 9 bases, with 5 bases sitting between them. CDR3 sequence reads: CATSDTREQFF. As DNA, the CDR3 is TGTGCCACCAGTGATACCCGTGAGCAGTTCTTC.

This clonotype has a count of ten or more. The chain joins TRBV9 to TRBJ2-7, with D unresolved. The CDR3 has 16 residues. In germline, CDR1 is SGDLS, CDR2 YYNGEE. Trimming removed 4 bases from V and 0 bases from J, with 17 bases in between. CDR3 in amino acids: CASSPGLGDASYEQYF. In DNA form, the CDR3 reads TGTGCCAGCAGCCCCGGGCTAGGCGATGCCTCCTACGAGCAGTACTTC.